This T cell receptor beta chain was sequenced during a study of T-cell memory formation after mild COVID-19. Overall study results and limits: Second-wave clones reaching peak frequency on day 37 lacked confirmed SARS-CoV-2 specificity.

Only one count was recorded for this clonotype. Its antigen is not identified. The CDR3 has 13 amino acids. CDR1 DFQATT and CDR2 SNEGSKA come from the germline V gene (reference sequence). V was clipped by 2 bases and J by 1 base, with 7 bases between them. TCRdb called the 5' RACE reads again in MiXCR, with one record for every CDR3 protein. Of just over 400,000 distinct CDR3 sequences listed, 20% to 30% are singletons. The V gene is TRBV20-1, the J gene TRBJ2-3; D gene uncertain. This sequence originates from an adult woman who had mild COVID-19 (a few samples of this study predate the infection). Cell type and time point are not known. Sequencing was performed on PBMCs or a T cell subset sorted from them (not recorded which). The DNA of the CDR3 is TGCAGTGCTAGATTTGGGGGCACAGATACGCAGTATTTT. Translation: CSARFGGTDTQYF.